This TCR beta chain was sequenced in a study of cytomegalovirus exposure and HLA in healthy donors. General study points: Testing in vitro showed a few CMV-associated chains specific for CMV antigens. Among TCR beta chains, those listed as cytomegalovirus-associated numbered about 150.

Points on this clone: As yet, its antigen is unknown.

Healthy bone marrow donors made up the cohort. The ends lost 6 bases at V and 6 bases at J; junction bases unmatched: 7. Germline-derived CDR1 and CDR2 are LGHNT and FRNRAP. The CDR3 runs 15 residues. Amplification used 60 Vbeta primers and 13 Jbeta primers. Generated by immunoSEQ multiplex PCR, the TCRdb table keeps only in-frame clones and is missing some. This table has roughly 200,000 clones, around 78% appearing once. This clonotype was sampled from a woman younger than 45 in good health and CMV-seropositive. The sequencing sample was made of PBMCs. J is TRBJ2-4 and V is TRBV12-5, with TRBD2 identical over 11 bases. The chain's CDR3 is CASGPGTSGLNIQYF. CDR3 nucleotides: TGTGCTAGTGGACCCGGGACTAGCGGATTAAACATTCAGTACTTC. The whole variable domain, remainder taken from reference TRBV12-5 and TRBJ2-4, is DARVTQTPRHKVTEMGQEVTMRCQPILGHNTVFWYRQTMMQGLELLAYFRNRAPLDDSGMPKDRFSAEMPDATLATLKIQPSEPRDSAVYFCASGPGTSGLNIQYFGAGTRLSVL.